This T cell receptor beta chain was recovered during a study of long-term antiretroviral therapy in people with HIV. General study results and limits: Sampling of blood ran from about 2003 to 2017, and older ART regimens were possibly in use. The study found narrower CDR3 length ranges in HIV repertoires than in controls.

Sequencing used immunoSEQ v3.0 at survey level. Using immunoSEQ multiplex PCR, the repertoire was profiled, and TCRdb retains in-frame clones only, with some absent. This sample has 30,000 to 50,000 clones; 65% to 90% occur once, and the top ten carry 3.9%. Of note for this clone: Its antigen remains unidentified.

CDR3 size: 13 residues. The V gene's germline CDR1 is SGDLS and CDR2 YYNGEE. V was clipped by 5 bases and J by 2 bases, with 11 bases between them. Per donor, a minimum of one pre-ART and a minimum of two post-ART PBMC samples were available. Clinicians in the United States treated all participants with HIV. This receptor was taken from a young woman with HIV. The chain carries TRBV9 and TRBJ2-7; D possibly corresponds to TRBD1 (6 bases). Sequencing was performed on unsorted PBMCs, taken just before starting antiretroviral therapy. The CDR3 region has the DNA TGTGCCAGCAGTCAGACAGGCGCCTACGAGCAGTACTTC. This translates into CASSQTGAYEQYF.